This TCR beta chain derives from a study of T cells expressing NK-cell markers. Study information: One of eight sequenced donors was HCMV-seronegative; the other seven were seropositive. Study results and limitations: Several donors likewise had their CD3+CD56-NKG2C+ fraction led by these clonotypes. Dominant NKG2C+ clonotypes in 5 or 6 donors made up roughly 1.0-7.0% of CD8+ T cells.

CDR3 length: 12 residues. CDR1 and CDR2 (germline): GTSNPN, SVGIG (reference sequence). TCRdb reworked the 5' RACE reads into one entry per CDR3 protein, no DNA. The sample features 400,000 to 550,000 distinct CDR3 sequences, with 7.3% in its top ten. Turning to this clonotype: Antigen: not known.

The chain combines TRBV30 with TRBJ2-1. The source material was blood T cells: a sorted CD56 or NKG2C T cell subset, CD4+ or CD8+ T cells, or bulk PBMC T cells (not recorded which). This clonotype was sampled from a woman between 18 and 70 years old in good health. The CDR3 reads CAWSARDNEQFF.